This TCR beta chain was sequenced for a study of T-cell memory formation after mild COVID-19. General observations from the study: Contracting CD8+ clones were enriched in EMRA, CD4+ mainly in CM and EM. Clones that contracted from day 15 to 85 were balanced CD4/CD8, while later expanders leaned CD4+.

This clonotype was detected ten times or more. Its cognate antigen is unknown. TCRdb reprocessed the 5' RACE reads via MiXCR and lists one record per CDR3 protein. This sample has fewer than 600,000 distinct CDR3 sequences; 20% to 25% occur once, and the top ten carry 7.5% to 9.5%. From germline, CDR1 is SNHLY and CDR2 FYNNEI. The length of the CDR3 is 15 residues. V gave up 4 bases and J gave up 2 bases, with 13 bases separating them. The TCR originated in an adult woman who had mild COVID-19 (a few samples of this study predate the infection). Cell type and time point are not known. The chain carries TRBV2 and TRBJ2-3; weak D call: TRBD1 (5 bases). The specimen sequenced was PBMCs or a T cell subset sorted from them (not recorded which). The CDR3 region is CASSGTPWNTDTQYF. DNA for the CDR3: TGTGCCAGCAGTGGGACACCCTGGAACACAGATACGCAGTATTTT. The whole variable domain, filled in from reference TRBV2 and TRBJ2-3, reads EPEVTQTPSHQVTQMGQEVILRCVPISNHLYFYWYRQILGQKVEFLVSFYNNEISEKSEIFDDQFSVERPDGSNFTLKIRSTKLEDSAMYFCASSGTPWNTDTQYFGPGTRLTVL.